Listed here are 11 T cell receptor beta chains from one sample, sequenced in a study of blood T cell repertoires in COVID-19. Repertoires were generated with immunoSEQ multiplex PCR, while TCRdb's copy carries only in-frame clones and drops some. The sample has about 220,000 clones; 80% to 90% are singletons. Sample: peripheral blood. Source of these receptors: a middle-aged man with acute or convalescent COVID-19.

The chain employs TRBV10-1 and TRBJ2-3, with D possibly being TRBD2 (5 bases). This CDR3 contains 15 residues. Trimming pared 7 bases from V and 6 bases from J, leaving 20 bases between. CDR1 and CDR2 (germline): WNHNN, SYGVQD (reference sequence). The CDR3, as DNA: TGCGCCAGCACCCCCGGCGGGCCGCCGGGGGATACGCAGTATTTT. Translation: CASTPGGPPGDTQYF.

The rearrangement joins TRBV10-3 to TRBJ1-5; D gene uncertain. V was clipped by 5 bases and J by 0 bases, with 5 bases between them. Germline V gene data show CDR1 as ENHRY and CDR2 as SYGVKD. CDR3 length: 13 residues. In DNA form, the CDR3 reads TGTGCCATCAGTCGGGATAGCAATCAGCCCCAGCATTTT. Protein sequence: CAISRDSNQPQHF.

The chain uses TRBV6-5 and TRBJ1-1; TRBD1 aligns across 8 bases. This CDR3 has 14 amino acids. With V trimmed by 8 bases and J by 3 bases, 8 bases remained unmatched. Germline loops: CDR1 MNHEY, CDR2 SVGAGI. CDR3 loop: CASASTGGYTEAFF. The CDR3, as DNA: TGTGCCAGCGCCTCTACAGGGGGATACACTGAAGCTTTCTTT.

This clone turned up a few times. The sample has other DNA sequences that encode this CDR3 too. This chain joins TRBV28 and TRBJ1-2; 7 bases match TRBD1. This CDR3 is 12 amino acids long. Germline V lookup: CDR1 MDHEN, CDR2 SYDVKM. V lost 4 bases and J lost 8; bases outside the gene matches: 4. CDR3 nucleotides: TGTGCCAGCAGTTCCCCAGGGGGGGGCTACACCTTC. Amino acids: CASSSPGGGYTF.

The V gene is TRBV5-4, the J gene TRBJ1-2; D is possibly TRBD1 (5 bases). The CDR3 is made up of 13 amino acids. The germline V and J ends were trimmed by 9 bases and 8 bases, with 20 bases remaining between them. Germline lookup yields CDR1 SGHNT and CDR2 YYREEE (reference sequence). CDR3 in DNA: TGTGCCACCCGGGGGGAGCAGGCGGGGGGCTACACCTTC. It yields the protein CATRGEQAGGYTF. The variable domain in full, completed from reference TRBV5-4 and TRBJ1-2, reads ETGVTQSPTHLIKTRGQQVTLRCSSQSGHNTVSWYQQALGQGPQFIFQYYREEENGRGNFPPRFSGLQFPNYSSELNVNALELDDSALYLCATRGEQAGGYTFGSGTRLTVV.

J is TRBJ1-4 and V is TRBV27, with a possible D match to TRBD1 (5 bases). This CDR3 is 14 amino acids long. With 6 bases removed from V and 0 bases from J, the gap between germline ends came to 8 bases. Germline CDR1 reads MNHEY; CDR2 reads SMNVEV (reference sequence). The CDR3 coding sequence is TGTGCCAGCAGGCAGGGTGCAACTAATGAAAAACTGTTTTTT. As protein: CASRQGATNEKLFF.

The V and J genes are TRBV7-2 and TRBJ2-7, with TRBD2 as a possible D gene (6 bases). The ends were cut back, 6 bases at V and 6 bases at J, with 18 bases in the middle. Germline values: CDR1 SGHTA, CDR2 FQGNSA. This CDR3 region has 14 residues. CDR3 nucleotides: TGTGCCAGCAGTGGCTGGGGGGAGCGGCCCGAGCAGTACTTC. It specifies CASSGWGERPEQYF.

This chain connects TRBV7-3 to TRBJ2-2, with no clear D. The CDR3 runs 14 residues. Trimming cost V 5 bases and J 4 bases, with 11 bases left between them. CDR1 is SGHTA, CDR2 FQGTGA, per germline. CDR3 bases: TGTGCCAGCAGCGCTCAGATATCCACCGGGGAGCTGTTTTTT. Translating it yields CASSAQISTGELFF.

The rearrangement uses TRBV2 and TRBJ2-7, with D perhaps matching TRBD2 (5 bases). CDR1 and CDR2 (germline): SNHLY, FYNNEI. Trimming took 3 bases from V and 6 from J, leaving 15 bases between them. There are 14 residues in the CDR3. CDR3 nucleotide sequence: TGTGCCAGCAGTGATGTGGAGGTTCGGGGCGAGCAGTACTTC. It specifies CASSDVEVRGEQYF.

The CDR3 DNA follows: TGTGCCAGCTCACCACCCCGAACAGGGAACTACGAGCAGTACTTC. It encodes CASSPPRTGNYEQYF. The chain links TRBV18 to TRBJ2-7; D might be TRBD1 (6 bases). The CDR3 spans 15 residues. Germline V gives CDR1 KGHSH, CDR2 LQKENI. The germline V and J ends were trimmed by 0 bases and 3 bases, with 12 bases remaining between them.

The V call is TRBV7-9, the J call TRBJ2-7; 7 nucleotides agree with TRBD1. CDR1 is SEHNR and CDR2 is FQNEAQ in the germline V gene (reference sequence). There are 14 residues in the CDR3. V shed 5 bases, J shed 4 bases, and the junction held 8 bases outside the gene matches. The CDR3 protein is CASSHSGTAYEQYF. The DNA for the CDR3 is TGTGCCAGCAGCCACTCCGGGACAGCTTACGAGCAGTACTTC.